Below, 32 T cell receptor beta chains from the same sample are listed, as sequenced in a study of cytomegalovirus exposure and HLA in healthy donors (dated by TCRdb to 2015 to 2018). Receptor amplification or capture employed the immunoSEQ multiplex PCR assay. A mixture of 60 forward primers for TCR Vbeta segments and 13 reverse primers for TCR Jbeta segments was used in the multiplex PCR. TCRdb's version of the immuneACCESS table is confined to in-frame rearrangements and falls short of the full clone set. An unresolved V gene accounts for under half of the shortfall where checked; the remainder is of unknown origin. Present in this sample are approximately 240,000 clones, around 80% of which were seen just once. The top ten constitute 2.5% to 3.5% of the sample. Sequenced input: PBMCs. The receptor source for this set is a woman in her fifties or sixties in good health and CMV-seropositive.

The rearrangement joins TRBV6-4 to TRBJ2-7; 7 nucleotides align to TRBD2. Germline CDR1 is MRHNA and CDR2 is SNTAGT. V was clipped by 6 bases and J by 0 bases; unmatched bases: 8. The CDR3 runs 15 residues. CDR3 bases: TGTGCCAGCAGCCCTATGCGGGGGAGCTCCTACGAGCAGTACTTC. This encodes CASSPMRGSSYEQYF.

The chain joins TRBV6-4 to TRBJ2-5; 10 nucleotides agree with TRBD2. TRBJ2-7 matches the DNA end more closely, so the J call is doubtful. The CDR3 spans 17 residues. Looked up from germline, CDR1 is MRHNA and CDR2 is SNTAGT. CDR3 loop: CASSDSKLAGKAYEQYF. In nucleotides, the CDR3 is TGTGCCAGCAGTGACTCGAAACTAGCGGGAAAGGCCTACGAGCAGTACTTC.

The V call is TRBV6-5, the J call TRBJ1-1; possible D gene TRBD1, 5 bases. V lost 0 bases and J lost 1, with 9 bases in between. Germline CDR1 and CDR2: MNHEY and SVGAGI. The CDR3 contains 15 residues. The CDR3 nucleotides are TGTGCCAGCAGTTACTCGACAGACCAGAACACTGAAGCTTTCTTT. Its translation: CASSYSTDQNTEAFF.

This clone was seen more than once but under ten times. Distinct nucleotide sequences in the sample also encode this CDR3. The CDR3 coding sequence is TGTGCCAGCAGTGATAGGGGCTCCTACGAGCAGTACTTC. Protein sequence: CASSDRGSYEQYF. This sequence joins TRBV2 and TRBJ2-7; D is possibly TRBD1 (5 bases). Germline lookup yields CDR1 SNHLY and CDR2 FYNNEI. Trimming cost V 3 bases and J 0 bases, with 6 bases left between them. This CDR3 comprises 13 residues.

V usage is TRBV7-9 and J usage is TRBJ1-5; 7 bases are a match to TRBD1. Germline V gene data show CDR1 as SEHNR and CDR2 as FQNEAQ (reference sequence). The CDR3 extends over 14 amino acids. The V and J ends lost 4 bases and 7 bases, in that order; junction bases with no gene match: 7. The CDR3 sequence is CASSSTGTDQPQHF. The CDR3 DNA sequence: TGTGCCAGCAGCTCGACAGGGACGGACCAGCCCCAGCATTTT.

V usage is TRBV5-1 and J usage is TRBJ2-1, with D possibly being TRBD2 (6 bases). The CDR3 contains 14 residues. CDR1 and CDR2 (germline): SGHRS, YFSETQ. V shed 4 bases and J shed 6 bases, with 14 bases lying between them. CDR3 loop: CASSPAGSGNEQFF. The CDR3 bases are TGCGCCAGCAGCCCGGCGGGTAGCGGCAATGAGCAGTTCTTC.

The chain couples TRBV7-9 to TRBJ2-3; possibly TRBD2 for D (6 bases). The CDR3 has 14 amino acids. Germline V gives CDR1 SEHNR, CDR2 FQNEAQ (reference sequence). V was clipped by 8 bases and J by 8 bases, with 20 bases between them. The CDR3 here is CASVAATPRATQYF. The CDR3 nucleotides are TGTGCCAGCGTAGCGGCGACCCCGCGCGCTACGCAGTATTTT.

The chain combines TRBV30 with TRBJ2-3; D perhaps matches TRBD2 (5 bases). Trimming cost V 3 bases and J 1 base, with 17 bases left between them. Germline lookup yields CDR1 GTSNPN and CDR2 SVGIG (reference sequence). This CDR3 comprises 16 residues. The CDR3 nucleotides read TGTGCCTGGAGGGGGAGATTGGGCTTGGGCACAGATACGCAGTATTTT. It yields the protein CAWRGRLGLGTDTQYF.

The CDR3 loop is CASSQDGWIGKEQFF. CDR3 DNA: TGTGCCAGCAGCCAAGATGGCTGGATCGGGAAAGAGCAGTTCTTC. The V call is TRBV4-2, the J call TRBJ2-1; the D gene is possibly TRBD2 (5 bases). The CDR3 loop spans 15 amino acids. The ends were cut back, 0 bases at V and 10 bases at J, with 16 bases in the middle. The germline V gene has CDR1 LGHNA and CDR2 YNFKEQ.

The chain employs TRBV5-1 and TRBJ2-1; TRBD2 aligns across 9 bases. The ends lost 2 bases at V and 6 bases at J; junction bases unmatched: 3. Germline lookup yields CDR1 SGHRS and CDR2 YFSETQ. This CDR3 has 14 residues. The CDR3 coding sequence is TGCGCCAGCAGCTTAGGGACTAGCTCCAATGAGCAGTTCTTC. It yields the protein CASSLGTSSNEQFF.

The J gene is TRBJ1-3, the V gene TRBV30; no firm D call. V lost 0 bases to trimming and J lost 3 bases, with 9 bases between them. CDR1 GTSNPN and CDR2 SVGIG come from the germline V gene (reference sequence). The CDR3 is 14 residues long. DNA of the CDR3: TGTGCCTGGAGTGTTGGAGAGGTTGGAAACACCATATATTTT. This codes for CAWSVGEVGNTIYF.

The genes are TRBV7-2 and TRBJ1-2, with a possible D match to TRBD1 (6 bases). The V and J ends lost 5 bases and 4 bases respectively, with 14 bases between them. Germline lookup yields CDR1 SGHTA and CDR2 FQGNSA. The CDR3 has 14 amino acids. The CDR3 region is CASSDQQGIYGYTF. The CDR3 bases are TGTGCCAGCAGCGACCAACAGGGAATCTATGGCTACACCTTC.

The chain links TRBV30 to TRBJ1-5; D may be TRBD1 (6 bases). The ends were cut back, 2 bases at V and 4 bases at J, with 15 bases in the middle. This CDR3 is built from 15 residues. Germline assignment: CDR1 GTSNPN and CDR2 SVGIG (reference sequence). The chain's CDR3 is CAWSRGGTGNQPQHF. CDR3 DNA: TGTGCCTGGAGTAGGGGGGGAACGGGGAATCAGCCCCAGCATTTT.

Details on this clone: Distinct nucleotide sequences in the sample also encode this CDR3. The rearrangement joins TRBV5-1 to TRBJ1-2; weak D call: TRBD1 (6 bases). Germline V gives CDR1 SGHRS, CDR2 YFSETQ. This CDR3 is built from 14 residues. The V end lost 4 bases, the J end lost 0 bases, and 10 bases lay between the germline ends. The CDR3 DNA follows: TGCGCCAGCAGCCTCGGACAGTCTAACTATGGCTACACCTTC. Translated: CASSLGQSNYGYTF.

The chain joins TRBV27 to TRBJ1-5, with a weak D call TRBD1 (5 bases). Per the germline V gene, CDR1 is MNHEY and CDR2 is SMNVEV (reference sequence). The V gene lost 0 bases and the J gene lost 5 bases, with 11 bases spanning the gap. The CDR3 totals 15 residues. The CDR3 DNA sequence: TGTGCCAGCAGTTTATCTTGGGGGGGTGATCAGCCCCAGCATTTT. It yields the protein CASSLSWGGDQPQHF.

This clone occurred a few times. The chain links TRBV7-8 to TRBJ1-1; unclear D gene. The ends were cut back, 1 base at V and 11 bases at J, with 11 bases in the middle. CDR1 SGHVS and CDR2 FQNEAQ come from the germline V gene. The CDR3 is 12 residues long. The DNA for the CDR3 is TGTGCCAGCAGCTTAGTTAAGGAGTGGGCTTTCTTT. Translated, it gives CASSLVKEWAFF.

There are a few counts of this clone. The gene calls are TRBV6-1 and TRBJ2-1; no reliable D call. This CDR3 has 13 residues. Looked up from germline, CDR1 is MNHNS and CDR2 is SASEGT. V was trimmed by 10 bases and J by 7 bases, leaving 17 bases between them. The CDR3 DNA reads TGTGCCACAAAACGCGAGATGTTGAATGAGCAGTTCTTC. This codes for CATKREMLNEQFF.

V usage is TRBV7-9 and J usage is TRBJ1-3, with D possibly being TRBD1 (5 bases). This CDR3 is 13 amino acids long. Per the germline V gene, CDR1 is SEHNR and CDR2 is FQNEAQ (reference sequence). The V and J ends lost 5 bases and 5 bases respectively, with 10 bases between them. CDR3 residues: CASSRGDRNTIYF. CDR3 in DNA: TGTGCCAGCAGCAGGGGCGATAGAAACACCATATATTTT.

The chain recombines TRBV4-2 with TRBJ2-3; possible D gene TRBD2, 7 bases. The V gene's germline CDR1 is LGHNA and CDR2 YNFKEQ. This CDR3 spans 18 amino acids. The ends were cut back, 3 bases at V and 5 bases at J, with 24 bases in the middle. CDR3: CASSHQRGGVGGGDTQYF. For the CDR3, the DNA is TGTGCCAGCAGCCACCAAAGGGGGGGGGTAGGGGGAGGAGATACGCAGTATTTT.

This clone was recorded a few times. J is TRBJ1-6 and V is TRBV30; D unresolved. CDR1 is GTSNPN and CDR2 is SVGIG in the germline V gene (reference sequence). This CDR3 spans 12 amino acids. Trimming cost V 3 bases and J 7 bases, with 7 bases left between them. CDR3 coding DNA: TGTGCCTGGAGCAGTTACAATTCACCCCTCCACTTT. This sequence encodes CAWSSYNSPLHF.

In its sample, this clone was seen a few times. The gene calls are TRBV19 and TRBJ1-5; 7 bases line up with TRBD1. After removal of 2 bases from V and 7 bases from J, the junction contained 8 bases not matched to a gene. Germline loops: CDR1 LNHDA, CDR2 SQIVND (reference sequence). CDR3 length: 15 amino acids. CDR3 sequence: CASSIRTGAGQPQHF. Written as DNA, the CDR3 is TGTGCCAGTAGTATAAGGACAGGAGCTGGCCAGCCCCAGCATTTT.

The chain recombines TRBV30 with TRBJ1-5, with 8 bases lining up with TRBD1. The germline CDR1 and CDR2 sequences are GTSNPN and SVGIG (reference sequence). V lost 2 bases, J lost 6 bases, and 6 bases stayed unmatched. The CDR3 loop spans 14 amino acids. CDR3 residues: CAWSSHRGGQPQHF. CDR3 coding DNA: TGTGCCTGGAGTTCACACAGGGGGGGTCAGCCCCAGCATTTT.

Remarks on this clone: Other DNA variants within this sample encode the same CDR3. The chain couples TRBV5-1 to TRBJ1-1, with D hard to call. CDR1 and CDR2 from the germline V gene are SGHRS and YFSETQ. The germline V and J ends were trimmed by 2 bases and 0 bases, with 11 bases remaining between them. This CDR3 contains 15 residues. CDR3 residues: CASSLAGNLNTEAFF. CDR3 nucleotides: TGCGCCAGCAGCTTAGCCGGGAACTTGAACACTGAAGCTTTCTTT.

The rearrangement links TRBV7-3 to TRBJ2-3; TRBD1 matches 7 bases. From germline, CDR1 is SGHTA and CDR2 FQGTGA. The length of the CDR3 is 14 residues. The J segment lost 3 bases and the V segment lost 6 bases, leaving 6 bases of the junction unmatched. The CDR3 loop is CASRKGQRTDTQYF. CDR3 in DNA: TGTGCCAGCAGGAAGGGACAGAGGACAGATACGCAGTATTTT.

The rearrangement joins TRBV2 to TRBJ1-1; 10 bases are shared with TRBD1. CDR3 length equals 14 residues. The germline V gene has CDR1 SNHLY and CDR2 FYNNEI. The CDR3 DNA reads as TGTGGACGACAGGGGGCCGTTTCGAACACTGAAGCTTTCTTT. It encodes CGRQGAVSNTEAFF.

The chain couples TRBV19 to TRBJ1-1; D possibly corresponds to TRBD1 (5 bases). The V end was cut by 2 bases, the J end by 0 bases, with 16 bases between. The germline V gene encodes CDR1 LNHDA and CDR2 SQIVND (reference sequence). This CDR3 contains 17 residues. CDR3 amino acids: CASSIRGVGIMNTEAFF. The DNA of the CDR3 is TGTGCCAGTAGTATACGGGGGGTTGGCATCATGAACACTGAAGCTTTCTTT.

The chain is built from TRBV11-3 and TRBJ2-1, with TRBD2 matching over 9 bases. The CDR3 sequence is 17 residues long. V gave up 2 bases and J gave up 7 bases; unmatched junction bases: 12. Germline V gene lookup returns CDR1 SGHNT and CDR2 YENEEA. The CDR3 spells CASSLSGREGPRNEQFF. CDR3 nucleotides: TGTGCCAGCAGCTTATCGGGGCGGGAGGGCCCTCGGAATGAGCAGTTCTTC.

This chain connects TRBV12-5 to TRBJ2-4, with D possibly being TRBD1 (6 bases). This CDR3 is 13 amino acids long. The germline CDR1 and CDR2 sequences are LGHNT and FRNRAP. V gave up 3 bases and J gave up 7 bases, with 10 bases separating them. The CDR3: CASGLAGANIQYF. The DNA of the CDR3 is TGTGCTAGTGGTTTAGCAGGGGCGAACATTCAGTACTTC.

The chain has TRBV5-1 and TRBJ2-7, with TRBD2 identical over 8 bases. CDR1 SGHRS and CDR2 YFSETQ come from the germline V gene. This CDR3 is built from 15 residues. Trimming removed 3 bases from V and 5 bases from J; junction bases left unmatched: 10. CDR3 amino acids: CASSSDGRGLDEQYF. Written as DNA, the CDR3 is TGCGCCAGCAGCTCGGACGGGAGGGGTTTGGACGAGCAGTACTTC.

This chain links TRBV30 with TRBJ2-7, with D unclear. V was shortened by 2 bases and J by 3 bases, with 8 bases between the two germline ends. The CDR3 consists of 12 residues. Germline V CDR1 and CDR2: GTSNPN, SVGIG (reference sequence). CDR3 protein: CAWSISLYEQYF. The DNA of the CDR3 is TGTGCCTGGAGTATCTCCCTCTACGAGCAGTACTTC.

The chain couples TRBV5-6 to TRBJ1-3; TRBD1 might be the D (6 bases). This CDR3 region has 15 residues. Germline CDR1 reads SGHDT; CDR2 reads YYEEEE. Trimming left V 6 bases short and J 2 bases short, with 15 bases between. CDR3 coding DNA: TGTGCCAGCACCGATACAGGGAACGCTGGAAACACCATATATTTT. Translating it yields CASTDTGNAGNTIYF.

V gene TRBV5-4 combines with J gene TRBJ2-2; 11 positions match TRBD2. Trimming removed 2 bases from V and 4 bases from J; junction bases left unmatched: 10. The CDR3 contains 18 residues. Germline V lookup: CDR1 SGHNT, CDR2 YYREEE (reference sequence). The CDR3 DNA reads TGTGCCAGCAGCTTACTAGCGGGGGCCAGCGGGCGCACCGGGGAGCTGTTTTTT. Protein: CASSLLAGASGRTGELFF.